The 22 T cell receptor beta chains reported below all come from one sample, sequenced in a study of T cells in women clearing cervical HPV infection. TCRdb's table, derived via immunoSEQ multiplex PCR, lists solely in-frame clones and lacks some. This table holds tens of thousands of clones. The sample consisted of blood buffy coat. These receptors were taken from a woman aged 18 to 75 with a cervical HPV16 infection that either progressed to CIN3+ or cleared (not recorded which).

Notes on this clone: The observed sequence ends 3 residues before the CDR3 terminus, with the missing tail filled in from the germline J gene. The rearrangement joins TRBV19 to TRBJ1-1; D is unresolved. Trimming removed 2 bases at V and 4 bases at J, with 14 bases between. The CDR3 is 15 residues long. The germline gives CDR1 LNHDA, CDR2 SQIVND (reference sequence). CDR3 sequence reads: CASSIRTWQTTEAFF. CDR3 bases read: TGTGCCAGTAGTATACGAACCTGGCAAACCACTGAA.

CDR3 bases read: TGCAGTGCTAGACAGGGTGGGAGGGCTTCTGAA. As protein: CSARQGGRASE. The whole CDR3 protein is CSARQGGRASEAFF. V usage is TRBV20-1 and J usage is TRBJ1-1, with a weak D call TRBD1 (5 bases). The CDR3 is cut off 3 residues early in the read; its end comes from the germline J gene. V gave up 2 bases and J gave up 6 bases, with 16 bases separating them. Per germline, CDR1 DFQATT and CDR2 SNEGSKA (reference sequence). CDR3 length: 14 residues.

For this clone: The sequence runs out 3 residues before the end of the CDR3; the remainder is reconstructed from the germline J gene. The genes are TRBV4-1 and TRBJ1-2; the D gene is possibly TRBD1 (6 bases). The V gene lost 3 bases and the J gene lost 3 bases, with 14 bases spanning the gap. The CDR3 is 15 amino acids. Germline V gene lookup returns CDR1 MGHRA and CDR2 YSYEKL. This CDR3 is CASSHQGLAYYGYTF. Partial CDR3 DNA: TGCGCCAGCAGCCACCAGGGGTTGGCGTACTATGGC.

A remark on this clone: The read falls 3 residues short of the CDR3 end, and the missing part is taken from the germline J gene. The rearrangement uses TRBV10-2 and TRBJ2-5; D is possibly TRBD1 or TRBD2 (5 bases each). CDR3 length: 13 residues. V lost 2 bases to trimming and J lost 5 bases, with 9 bases between them. Germline CDR1 is WSHSY and CDR2 is SAAADI. CDR3 bases read: TGCGCCAGCAGTGAGCAGGGAGCGGAGACC. Its translation is CASSEQGAET. The CDR3, in full, reads CASSEQGAETQYF.

About this clone: The observed sequence ends 3 residues before the CDR3 terminus, with the missing tail filled in from the germline J gene. The genes are TRBV7-2 and TRBJ1-2; no clear D. The CDR3 runs to 14 residues. The V and J ends lost 1 base and 1 base respectively, with 7 bases between them. Germline V gives CDR1 SGHTA, CDR2 FQGNSA. Partial CDR3 DNA: TGTGCCAGCAGCTTAGGGGCGGGTAACTATGGC. Translating it yields CASSLGAGNYG. The full CDR3 protein reads CASSLGAGNYGYTF.

For this clone: The observed sequence ends 3 residues before the CDR3 terminus, with the missing tail filled in from the germline J gene. This sequence joins TRBV20-1 and TRBJ2-3; 10 bases match TRBD2. Unmatched junction bases numbered 9, after V lost 3 bases and J lost 3 bases. Germline CDR1 reads DFQATT; CDR2 reads SNEGSKA (reference sequence). The CDR3 extends over 16 amino acids. CDR3 region: CSARAASGSSTDTQYF. The CDR3 bases that were read are TGCAGTGCTAGGGCAGCTAGCGGGAGTTCTACAGATACG.

Notes on this clone: Read data end 3 residues before the CDR3 end; the end is taken from the germline J gene. The chain has TRBV28 and TRBJ1-2; TRBD1 matches 8 bases. Germline CDR1 and CDR2: MDHEN and SYDVKM. With V trimmed by 6 bases and J by 6 bases, 6 bases remained unmatched. The CDR3 length is 13 residues. CDR3 region: CASRSGQDDGYTF. The DNA read from the CDR3 is TGTGCCAGCAGGTCGGGACAGGACGATGGC.

As regards this clone: The read ends 3 residues early relative to the CDR3; the germline J gene fills the gap. The chain links TRBV18 to TRBJ2-2, with D maybe TRBD1 (6 bases). Per germline, CDR1 KGHSH and CDR2 LQKENI. V lost 5 bases and J lost 7, with 11 bases in between. This CDR3 has 13 residues. Partial CDR3 DNA: TGTGCCAGCTCATCTTACAGGGACGGGGAG. It translates to CASSSYRDGE. The entire CDR3 reads CASSSYRDGELFF.

Remarks on this clone: The read gets to within 3 residues of the CDR3 end, and the germline J gene fills in the rest. The genes are TRBV30 and TRBJ2-5, with TRBD1 matching 7 bases. Germline V lookup: CDR1 GTSNPN, CDR2 SVGIG (reference sequence). This CDR3 is built from 12 residues. The V and J ends lost 0 bases and 5 bases, in that order; junction bases with no gene match: 0. The CDR3 sequence is CAWSVQGETQYF. The sequenced CDR3 bases are TGTGCCTGGAGTGTACAGGGGGAGACC. Full variable domain (missing parts from reference TRBV30 and TRBJ2-5): SQTIHQWPATLVQPVGSPLSLECTVEGTSNPNLYWYRQAAGRGLQLLFYSVGIGQISSEVPQNLSASRPQDRQFILSSKKLLLSDSGFYLCAWSVQGETQYFGPGTRLLVL.

Remarks on this clone: The sequenced fragment ends 3 residues before the CDR3 boundary, so the rest is inferred from the germline J gene. V gene TRBV10-3 combines with J gene TRBJ1-1; TRBD1 might be the D (6 bases). Between the trimmed V and J ends, which lost 6 bases and 0 bases, there was a span of 11 bases. The CDR3 loop spans 14 amino acids. Germline assignment: CDR1 ENHRY and CDR2 SYGVKD. This CDR3 reads CAIRSGVMNTEAFF. The sequenced CDR3 bases are TGTGCCATCAGATCAGGGGTCATGAACACTGAA.

The sequenced CDR3 bases are TGTGCCAGCAGCCTGATAGACAGGGTGGGCACTGAA. Residues: CASSLIDRVGTE. The whole CDR3 sequence is CASSLIDRVGTEAFF. The chain combines TRBV13 with TRBJ1-1, with 7 bases lining up with TRBD1. The read gets to within 3 residues of the CDR3 end, and the germline J gene fills in the rest. CDR3 length: 15 residues. CDR1 PRHDT and CDR2 FYEKMQ come from the germline V gene (reference sequence). The trim removed 5 bases at V and 4 bases at J, leaving 10 bases unmatched.

Remarks on this clone: The CDR3 end is not reached by the read, which stops 3 residues before it; the germline J gene fills it in. The genes are TRBV7-2 and TRBJ1-2; D unresolved. This CDR3 has 11 amino acids. Trimming removed 2 bases from V and 7 bases from J, with 5 bases in between. In germline, CDR1 is SGHTA, CDR2 FQGNSA. Partial CDR3 DNA: TGTGCCAGCAGCTTACTCCGTGGC. This sequence encodes CASSLLRG. The entire CDR3 protein is CASSLLRGYTF.

Comments on this clone: The read comes to an end 3 residues before the CDR3 does, leaving the germline J gene to fill in the end. This chain links TRBV11-2 with TRBJ2-7; 7 bases map to TRBD1. With V trimmed by 3 bases and J by 2 bases, 1 base remained unmatched. CDR3 length: 13 residues. CDR1 and CDR2 from the germline V gene are SGHAT and FQNNGV. CDR3 sequence reads: CASSFGTAYEQYF. The sequenced CDR3 bases are TGTGCCAGCAGCTTCGGGACAGCCTACGAG.

Note on this clone: The read is 3 residues too short to cover the CDR3 end, so that end is filled in from the germline J gene. The chain combines TRBV5-1 with TRBJ1-1; D remains unclear. Trimming cost V 7 bases and J 0 bases, with 10 bases left between them. The CDR3 is 13 amino acids. CDR1 and CDR2 (germline): SGHRS, YFSETQ. The DNA read from the CDR3 is TGCGCCAGCCGAGGACTCCTGAACACTGAA. Amino acids: CASRGLLNTE. The full CDR3 is CASRGLLNTEAFF. Combining the CDR3 with reference TRBV5-1 and TRBJ1-1 gives the whole variable domain KAGVTQTPRYLIKTRGQQVTLSCSPISGHRSVSWYQQTPGQGLQFLFEYFSETQRNKGNFPGRFSGRQFSNSRSEMNVSTLELGDSALYLCASRGLLNTEAFFGQGTRLTVV.

The covered CDR3 bases are TGTGCCAGTAGCGACGGGACAGGATTCTACAATGAG. Translation gives CASSDGTGFYNE. The CDR3 in its entirety is CASSDGTGFYNEQFF. The chain employs TRBV19 and TRBJ2-1, with 8 positions matching TRBD1. From the germline J gene comes the end of the CDR3, since the read stops 3 residues before it. The CDR3 has 15 amino acids. CDR1 and CDR2 (germline): LNHDA, SQIVND (reference sequence). Losses at the gene ends were 6 bases for V and 3 bases for J; bases not matched to a gene: 7.

About this clone itself: The read terminates 3 residues ahead of where the CDR3 ends, so the germline J gene completes it. This rearrangement joins TRBV7-2 to TRBJ2-7; possible D gene TRBD1, 5 bases. Germline V gives CDR1 SGHTA, CDR2 FQGNSA. V lost 3 bases and J 0 bases, leaving 6 bases between the germline ends. This CDR3 contains 13 residues. The sequenced part of the CDR3 DNA is TGTGCCAGCAGCTTCCAGGGCTCCTACGAG. It codes for CASSFQGSYE. The complete CDR3 protein is CASSFQGSYEQYF.

Here the CDR3 reads CAWSRTGAAATKLFF. The part of the CDR3 DNA that was read is TGTGCCTGGAGTCGGACAGGGGCCGCCGCAACGAAA. The chain links TRBV30 to TRBJ1-4; 9 nucleotides align to TRBD1. The read terminates 3 residues ahead of where the CDR3 ends, so the germline J gene completes it. Germline-derived CDR1 and CDR2 are GTSNPN and SVGIG (reference sequence). The CDR3 totals 15 residues.

As to this clone: Read coverage stops 3 residues before the CDR3 terminus; the germline J gene supplies the remainder. This chain connects TRBV19 to TRBJ1-2; tentatively, D is TRBD1 (6 bases). Trimming stripped 7 bases from V and 4 bases from J, with 13 bases between. This CDR3 is built from 13 residues. Germline CDR1 is LNHDA and CDR2 is SQIVND (reference sequence). CDR3 DNA, as far as it was read: TGTGCCAGTACCATGGCGGGGGCCTATGGC. The encoded protein is CASTMAGAYG. The full CDR3 reads CASTMAGAYGYTF.

In the case of this clone: The observed sequence ends 3 residues before the CDR3 terminus, with the missing tail filled in from the germline J gene. This rearrangement joins TRBV20-1 to TRBJ1-4, with D tentatively TRBD1 (5 bases). The CDR3 covers 14 residues. CDR1 DFQATT and CDR2 SNEGSKA come from the germline V gene (reference sequence). Trimming took off 3 bases at V and 4 bases at J, with 12 bases between the two ends. The covered CDR3 bases are TGCAGTGCTAGGAGGGGAGGAGTTAATGAAAAA. Translated, it gives CSARRGGVNEK. The complete CDR3 reads CSARRGGVNEKLFF.

As to this clone: The CDR3 end is not reached by the read, which stops 3 residues before it; the germline J gene fills it in. The V call is TRBV20-1, the J call TRBJ2-5; no clear D gene. The CDR3 is made up of 15 amino acids. From germline, CDR1 is DFQATT and CDR2 SNEGSKA (reference sequence). V was shortened by 4 bases and J by 2 bases, with 17 bases between the two germline ends. The CDR3 sequence is CSATAESTLQETQYF. The covered CDR3 bases are TGCAGTGCTACCGCAGAGTCCACATTACAAGAGACC.

A word on this clone: The CDR3 end falls 3 residues outside the read, so it is completed with the germline J gene. The chain combines TRBV5-1 with TRBJ1-4, with a weak D call TRBD1 (6 bases). Trimming took off 1 base at V and 0 bases at J, with 7 bases between the two ends. Germline values: CDR1 SGHRS, CDR2 YFSETQ. CDR3 length: 15 residues. The part of the CDR3 DNA that was read is TGCGCCAGCAGCTTGAGACAGGCAACTAATGAAAAA. Protein: CASSLRQATNEK. The entire CDR3 is CASSLRQATNEKLFF.

As for this clone: The read gets to within 3 residues of the CDR3 end, and the germline J gene fills in the rest. This chain connects TRBV4-1 to TRBJ1-3; D not certain. V lost 0 bases and J lost 2, with 14 bases in between. Germline values: CDR1 MGHRA, CDR2 YSYEKL. The CDR3 contains 17 residues. Partial CDR3 DNA: TGCGCCAGCAGCCAAGAGGTCGGGGTGAGGGCTGGAAACACC. This translates into CASSQEVGVRAGNT. The CDR3 as a whole reads CASSQEVGVRAGNTIYF.